These T cell receptor beta chains were read from a single sample in a study of vaccination and CD4 T cells after COVID-19. TCRdb re-called the PCR reads through MiXCR, storing one row per CDR3 protein. The data hold 9,500 to 10,000 distinct CDR3 sequences, with around 45% observed a single time. Their antigens remain unidentified. Sequenced: CD4+ T cells from blood, cultured in vitro. Receptor source: a human donor who had recovered from COVID-19. CDR3s leave out the opening cysteine and the closing phenylalanine or tryptophan. A D gene is named only where the DNA matches it firmly.

d_gene	len	v_gene	j_gene	CDR3aa
-	9	TRBV10-3	TRBJ1-1	AISRGSEAF
-	14	TRBV2	TRBJ2-5	ASRVTGSRSLETQY
-	13	TRBV28	TRBJ1-2	ASSFFTTGSHGYT
-	14	TRBV6-2/TRBV6-3	TRBJ1-2	ASTTEKQSGGRGYT
TRBD1	15	TRBV24-1	TRBJ2-3	ATSDLRTGPGADTQY
-	14	TRBV5-4	TRBJ1-6	ASSLWRGSGNSPLH
-	10	TRBV7-8	TRBJ2-3	ASSLGRDTQY
-	13	TRBV12-3/TRBV12-4	TRBJ2-7	ASSFSGRASYEQY
TRBD1	14	TRBV7-9	TRBJ2-2	ASSFGQGFVTGELF
TRBD2	15	TRBV7-2	TRBJ2-1	ASSLDTIRGGLNEQF
TRBD1	13	TRBV20-1	TRBJ2-7	SARDPPGTGFEQY
-	11	TRBV12-3/TRBV12-4	TRBJ2-7	ASRSGISYEQY
TRBD1	12	TRBV20-1	TRBJ1-4	SARRTGAAEKLF
-	13	TRBV7-2	TRBJ1-5	ASSSRSAGAQPQH
-	13	TRBV15	TRBJ1-1	ATSRVRSGGTEAF
TRBD1	12	TRBV11-1	TRBJ1-2	ASSPWTGQDGYT
TRBD2	11	TRBV18	TRBJ2-1	ASSPSVAGVQF
TRBD1	13	TRBV5-8	TRBJ1-5	ASSYLDRDDQPQH
-	12	TRBV10-1	TRBJ1-1	ASSDGARNTEAF
TRBD1	13	TRBV7-2	TRBJ1-6	ASSSRDSLGSPLH
-	11	TRBV27	TRBJ2-5	ASSFRQVETQY
-	11	TRBV6-1	TRBJ2-7	ASSEGRSYEQY